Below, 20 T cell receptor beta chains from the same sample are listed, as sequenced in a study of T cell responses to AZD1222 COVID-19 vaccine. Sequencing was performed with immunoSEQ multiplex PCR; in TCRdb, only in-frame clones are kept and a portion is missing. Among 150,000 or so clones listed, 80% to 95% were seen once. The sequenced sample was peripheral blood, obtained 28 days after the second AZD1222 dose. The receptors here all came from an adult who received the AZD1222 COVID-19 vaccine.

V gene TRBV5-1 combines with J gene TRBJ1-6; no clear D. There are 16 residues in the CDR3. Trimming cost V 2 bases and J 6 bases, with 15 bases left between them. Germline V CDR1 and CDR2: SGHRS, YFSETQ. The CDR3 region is CASSFLPGDGNSPLHF. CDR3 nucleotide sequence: TGCGCCAGCAGCTTTCTTCCTGGAGACGGTAATTCACCCCTCCACTTT.

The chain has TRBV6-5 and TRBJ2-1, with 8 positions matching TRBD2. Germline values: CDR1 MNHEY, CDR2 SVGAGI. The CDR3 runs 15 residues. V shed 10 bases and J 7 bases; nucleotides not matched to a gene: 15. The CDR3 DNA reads TGTGCCACGGGAAGGGGATTAGCGGGGCAAAATGAGCAGTTCTTC. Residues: CATGRGLAGQNEQFF.

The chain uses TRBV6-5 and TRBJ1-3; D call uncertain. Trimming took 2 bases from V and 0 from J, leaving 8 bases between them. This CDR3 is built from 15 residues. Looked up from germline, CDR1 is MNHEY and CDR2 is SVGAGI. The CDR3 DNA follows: TGTGCCAGCAGTTACCCCTCCGTCTCTGGAAACACCATATATTTT. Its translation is CASSYPSVSGNTIYF.

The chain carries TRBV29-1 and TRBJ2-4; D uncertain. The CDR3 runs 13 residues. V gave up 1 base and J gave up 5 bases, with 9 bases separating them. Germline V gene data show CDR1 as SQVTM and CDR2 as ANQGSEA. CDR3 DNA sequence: TGCAGCGTTGAAGGCGGAACACAAAACATTCAGTACTTC. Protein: CSVEGGTQNIQYF. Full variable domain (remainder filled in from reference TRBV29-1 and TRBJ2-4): SAVISQKPSRDICQRGTSLTIQCQVDSQVTMMFWYRQQPGQSLTLIATANQGSEATYESGFVIDKFPISRPNLTFSTLTVSNMSPEDSSIYLCSVEGGTQNIQYFGAGTRLSVL.

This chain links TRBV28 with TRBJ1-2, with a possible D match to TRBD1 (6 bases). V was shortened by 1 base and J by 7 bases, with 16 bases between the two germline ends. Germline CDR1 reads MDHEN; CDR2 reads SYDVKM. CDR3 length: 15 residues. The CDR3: CASSLSSGQLGGYTF. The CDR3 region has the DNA TGTGCCAGCAGTTTATCTTCTGGACAGCTGGGTGGCTACACCTTC.

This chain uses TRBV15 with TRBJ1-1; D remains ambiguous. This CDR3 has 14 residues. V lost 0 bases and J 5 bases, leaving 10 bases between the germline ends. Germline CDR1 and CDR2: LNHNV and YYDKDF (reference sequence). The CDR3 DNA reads TGTGCCACCAGCAGAGATCGTTTGAGAACTGAAGCTTTCTTT. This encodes CATSRDRLRTEAFF.

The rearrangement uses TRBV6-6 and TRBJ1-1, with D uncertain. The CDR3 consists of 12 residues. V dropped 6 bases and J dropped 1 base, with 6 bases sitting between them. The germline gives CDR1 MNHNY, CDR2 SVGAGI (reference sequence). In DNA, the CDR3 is TGTGCCAGCAGGACGGGGAACACTGAAGCTTTCTTT. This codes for CASRTGNTEAFF.

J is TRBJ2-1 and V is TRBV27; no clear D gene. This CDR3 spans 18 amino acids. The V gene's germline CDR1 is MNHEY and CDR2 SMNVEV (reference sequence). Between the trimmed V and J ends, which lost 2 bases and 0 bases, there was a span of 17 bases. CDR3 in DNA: TGTGCCAGCAGTTTAAACCCTTTCGCGGTAAGCTCCTACAATGAGCAGTTCTTC. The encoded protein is CASSLNPFAVSSYNEQFF.

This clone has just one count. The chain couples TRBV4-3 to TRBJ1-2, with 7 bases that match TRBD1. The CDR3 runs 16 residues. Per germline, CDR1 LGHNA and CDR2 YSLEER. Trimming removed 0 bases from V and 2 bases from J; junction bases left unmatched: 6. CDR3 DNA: TGCGCCAGCAGCCAAGAGAGGGACAGTGAGAACTATGGCTACACCTTC. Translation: CASSQERDSENYGYTF.

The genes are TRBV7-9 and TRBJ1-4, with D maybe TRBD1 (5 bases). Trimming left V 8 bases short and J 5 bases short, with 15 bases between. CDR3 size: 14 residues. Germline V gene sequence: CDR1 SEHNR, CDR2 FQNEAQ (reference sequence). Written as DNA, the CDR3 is TGTGCCAGCTCCTCTTCGGGGGTCAATGAAAAACTGTTTTTT. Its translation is CASSSSGVNEKLFF.

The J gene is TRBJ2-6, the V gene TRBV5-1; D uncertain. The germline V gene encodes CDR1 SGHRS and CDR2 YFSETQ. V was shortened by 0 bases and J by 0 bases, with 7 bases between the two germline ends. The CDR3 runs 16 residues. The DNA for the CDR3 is TGCGCCAGCAGCTTGGGACTGCGCTCTGGGGCCAACGTCCTGACTTTC. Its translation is CASSLGLRSGANVLTF.

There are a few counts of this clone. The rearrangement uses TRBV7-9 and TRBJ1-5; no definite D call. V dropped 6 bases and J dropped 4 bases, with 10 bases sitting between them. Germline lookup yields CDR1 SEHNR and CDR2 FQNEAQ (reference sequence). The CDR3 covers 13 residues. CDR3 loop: CASSFDKNQPQHF. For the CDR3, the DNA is TGTGCCAGCAGTTTTGACAAAAATCAGCCCCAGCATTTT.

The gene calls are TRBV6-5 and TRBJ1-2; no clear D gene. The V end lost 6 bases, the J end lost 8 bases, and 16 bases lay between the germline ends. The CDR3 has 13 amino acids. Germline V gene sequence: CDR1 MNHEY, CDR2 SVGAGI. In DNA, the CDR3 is TGTGCCAGCAGACGGGGAGAGGTCGAAGGCTACACCTTC. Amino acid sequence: CASRRGEVEGYTF.

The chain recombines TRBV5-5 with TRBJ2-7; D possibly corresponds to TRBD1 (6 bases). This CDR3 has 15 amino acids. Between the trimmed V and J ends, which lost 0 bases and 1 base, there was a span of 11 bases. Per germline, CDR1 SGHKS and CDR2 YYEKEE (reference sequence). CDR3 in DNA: TGTGCCAGCAGCTTGGACAGGGAAGTATCCTACGAGCAGTACTTC. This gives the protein CASSLDREVSYEQYF. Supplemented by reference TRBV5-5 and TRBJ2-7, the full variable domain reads DAGVTQSPTHLIKTRGQQVTLRCSPISGHKSVSWYQQVLGQGPQFIFQYYEKEERGRGNFPDRFSARQFPNYSSELNVNALLLGDSALYLCASSLDREVSYEQYFGPGTRLTVT.

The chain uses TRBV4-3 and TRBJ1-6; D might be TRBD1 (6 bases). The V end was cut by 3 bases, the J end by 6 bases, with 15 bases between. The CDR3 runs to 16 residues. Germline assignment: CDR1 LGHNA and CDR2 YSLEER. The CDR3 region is CASSQETGPSNSPLHF. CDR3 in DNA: TGCGCCAGCAGCCAGGAGACAGGTCCTTCTAATTCACCCCTCCACTTT.

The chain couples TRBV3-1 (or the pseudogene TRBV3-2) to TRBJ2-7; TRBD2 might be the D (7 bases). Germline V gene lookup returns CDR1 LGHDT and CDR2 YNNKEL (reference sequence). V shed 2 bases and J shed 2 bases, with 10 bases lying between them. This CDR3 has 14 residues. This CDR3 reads CASSQRGGAYEQYF. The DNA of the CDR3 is TGTGCCAGCAGCCAAAGAGGGGGGGCCTACGAGCAGTACTTC.

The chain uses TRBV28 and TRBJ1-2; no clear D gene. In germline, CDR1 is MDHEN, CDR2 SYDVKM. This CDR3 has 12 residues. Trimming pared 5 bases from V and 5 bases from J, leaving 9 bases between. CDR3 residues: CASSADSYGYTF. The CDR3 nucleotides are TGTGCCAGCAGTGCCGACTCGTATGGCTACACCTTC.

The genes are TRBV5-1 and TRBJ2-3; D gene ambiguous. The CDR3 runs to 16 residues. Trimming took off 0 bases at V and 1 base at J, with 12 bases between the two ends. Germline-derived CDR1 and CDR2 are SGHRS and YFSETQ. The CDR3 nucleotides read TGCGCCAGCAGCTTGGCCCAACAGAGAGGCACAGATACGCAGTATTTT. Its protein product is CASSLAQQRGTDTQYF.

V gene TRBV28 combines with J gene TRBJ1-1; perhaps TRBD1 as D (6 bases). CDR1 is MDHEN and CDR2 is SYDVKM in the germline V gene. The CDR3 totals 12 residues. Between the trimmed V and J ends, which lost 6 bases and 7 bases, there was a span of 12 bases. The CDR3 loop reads CASSRGQNEAFF. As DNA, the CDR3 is TGTGCCAGCAGCCGTGGACAGAATGAAGCTTTCTTT.

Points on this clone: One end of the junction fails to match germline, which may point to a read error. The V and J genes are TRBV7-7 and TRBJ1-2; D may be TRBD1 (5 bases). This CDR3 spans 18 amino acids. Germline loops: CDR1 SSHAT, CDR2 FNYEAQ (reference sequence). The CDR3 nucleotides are TGTGCTAGCAGCCCGAAGAATCGTACGACAGAAGCCTGCTATGGCTACACCTTC. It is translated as CASSPKNRTTEACYGYTF.